In this sample, the clone carrying this T cell receptor (beta chain) turned up many times. This record comes from a study of regulatory T cells in long-lasting Graves disease. Stated time point: newly diagnosed GD, antithyroid drugs for less than 3 months. Making the TCR library involved RNA that had been extracted from PBMCs. Per germline, CDR1 WSHSY and CDR2 SAAADI. There are 14 residues in the CDR3. V lost 10 bases and J lost 3; bases outside the gene matches: 9. Arm-PCR with iRepertoire HTBI primers amplified the CDR3 regions for these TCR beta libraries. A single record per CDR3 protein comes from TCRdb applying MiXCR to the multiplex PCR reads. The sample includes 500,000 or so distinct CDR3 sequences, approximately 16% of them seen just once. The same data also contributed to another study, on T cells in Graves' hyperthyroidism and ophthalmopathy. This second study notes: Exclusion of a patient resulted from uncontrolled infection, other autoimmune disease, pregnancy or lactation. The HTBI primer set was used in a first-round RT-PCR of the TCR CDR3.

The clonotype was recovered from a woman aged 40 to 65 with Graves disease. Sequenced material: peripheral blood mononuclear cells (PBMCs), taken at new diagnosis, from a patient treated with antithyroid drugs. The gene calls are TRBV10-2 and TRBJ2-1; TRBD2 agrees at 7 bases. CDR3 in DNA: TGCGCCACCCGGGGGGTACCGGGCTACAATGAGCAGTTCTTC. This sequence encodes CATRGVPGYNEQFF.